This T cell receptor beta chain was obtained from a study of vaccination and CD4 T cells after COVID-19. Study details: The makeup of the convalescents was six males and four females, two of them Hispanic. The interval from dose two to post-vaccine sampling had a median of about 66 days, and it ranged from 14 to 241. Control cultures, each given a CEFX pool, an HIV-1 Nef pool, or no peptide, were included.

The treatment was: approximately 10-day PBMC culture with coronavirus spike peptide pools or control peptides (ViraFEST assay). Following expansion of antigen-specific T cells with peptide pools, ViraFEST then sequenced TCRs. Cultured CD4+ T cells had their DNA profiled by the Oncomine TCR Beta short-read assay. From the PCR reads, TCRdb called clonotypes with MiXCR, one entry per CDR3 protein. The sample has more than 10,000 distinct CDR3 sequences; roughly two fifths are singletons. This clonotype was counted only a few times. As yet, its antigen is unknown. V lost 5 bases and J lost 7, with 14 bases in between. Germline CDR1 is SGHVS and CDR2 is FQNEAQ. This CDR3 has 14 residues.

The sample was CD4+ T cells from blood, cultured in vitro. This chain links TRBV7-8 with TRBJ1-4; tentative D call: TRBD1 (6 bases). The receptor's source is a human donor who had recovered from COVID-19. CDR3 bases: TGTGCCAGCAGCATCGCCAGGGGAGTTGAAAAACTGTTTTTT. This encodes CASSIARGVEKLFF. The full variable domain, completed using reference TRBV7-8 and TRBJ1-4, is GAGVSQSPRYKVAKRGQDVALRCDPISGHVSLFWYQQALGQGPEFLTYFQNEAQLDKSGLPSDRFFAERPEGSVSTLKIQRTQQEDSAVYLCASSIARGVEKLFFGSGTQLSVL.